These 10 T cell receptor beta chains came from one sample sequenced in a study of blood T cell repertoires in COVID-19. Generated by immunoSEQ multiplex PCR, the TCRdb table keeps only in-frame clones and is missing some. The sample lists some 80,000 clones, approximately 82% occurring once. The sequenced sample was peripheral blood. The receptors come from a woman aged 65 to 85 with acute or convalescent COVID-19.

V usage is TRBV29-1 and J usage is TRBJ2-3; D perhaps matches TRBD2 (6 bases). The length of the CDR3 is 12 residues. Trimming removed 3 bases at V and 4 bases at J, with 8 bases between. The germline V gene encodes CDR1 SQVTM and CDR2 ANQGSEA. CDR3 residues: CSVDGRADTQYF. For the CDR3, the DNA is TGCAGCGTTGACGGGAGAGCAGATACGCAGTATTTT.

This clone showed up just a few times. The chain combines TRBV6-5 with TRBJ2-7; perhaps TRBD1 as D (6 bases). The CDR3 contains 14 residues. Per germline, CDR1 MNHEY and CDR2 SVGAGI. V shed 6 bases and J shed 7 bases, with 19 bases lying between them. The CDR3 sequence is CASSPTSQGREQYF. The CDR3 DNA reads TGTGCCAGCAGCCCCACAAGTCAGGGGAGAGAGCAGTACTTC.

V is TRBV18 and J is TRBJ1-1, with D possibly matching TRBD1 (6 bases). The V gene lost 5 bases and the J gene lost 5 bases, with 15 bases spanning the gap. This CDR3 contains 14 residues. Germline V gene data show CDR1 as KGHSH and CDR2 as LQKENI. The CDR3 loop is CASSLYRDATEAFF. The CDR3 nucleotides read TGTGCCAGCTCATTATACAGGGATGCGACTGAAGCTTTCTTT. Together with reference TRBV18 and TRBJ1-1, the CDR3 gives the full variable domain: NAGVMQNPRHLVRRRGQEARLRCSPMKGHSHVYWYRQLPEEGLKFMVYLQKENIIDESGMPKERFSAEFPKEGPSILRIQQVVRGDSAAYFCASSLYRDATEAFFGQGTRLTVV.

The chain is built from TRBV21-1 and TRBJ1-4. TRBV21-1 is a pseudogene. This CDR3 region has 15 residues. This chain's CDR3 is CASSKAGRRRCKLFF. CDR3 nucleotides: TGTGCCAGCAGCAAAGCAGGGAGGAGGCGATGCAAACTGTTTTTT.

This chain links TRBV30 with TRBJ1-1, with 7 bases identical to TRBD1. Germline CDR1 GTSNPN, CDR2 SVGIG (reference sequence). The CDR3 is made up of 15 amino acids. Trimming took 3 bases from V and 2 from J; bases not matched to a gene: 9. CDR3 coding DNA: TGTGCCTGGAGGGAAAACAGGGGATTCAACACTGAAGCTTTCTTT. Translated, it gives CAWRENRGFNTEAFF.

V gene TRBV19 combines with J gene TRBJ2-1; D remains unclear. Germline V gives CDR1 LNHDA, CDR2 SQIVND (reference sequence). This CDR3 contains 16 residues. V was trimmed by 5 bases and J by 5 bases, leaving 19 bases between them. The chain's CDR3 is CASSALLEMSHNEQFF. In nucleotides, the CDR3 is TGTGCCAGTAGTGCCCTTCTAGAAATGTCGCACAATGAGCAGTTCTTC.

The J gene is TRBJ2-5, the V gene TRBV7-9; TRBD1 or TRBD2 may be the D gene (6 bases each). CDR3 length equals 14 residues. V lost 5 bases, J lost 5 bases, and 15 bases lay in between. Germline-derived CDR1 and CDR2 are SEHNR and FQNEAQ (reference sequence). CDR3 coding DNA: TGTGCCAGCAGCGTAGGGGGGCTCGGCGAGACCCAGTACTTC. This translates into CASSVGGLGETQYF.

The chain joins TRBV25-1 to TRBJ1-2; D gene unclear. CDR1 and CDR2 (germline): MGHDK, SYGVNS. CDR3 size: 12 residues. Trimming stripped 6 bases from V and 2 bases from J, with 7 bases between. CDR3 protein: CASRSGNYGYTF. The CDR3 bases are TGTGCCAGCAGGTCGGGGAACTATGGCTACACCTTC.

The rearrangement uses TRBV3-1 (or the pseudogene TRBV3-2) and TRBJ2-7, with 13 bases fitting TRBD2. The CDR3 spans 16 residues. Germline V gene data show CDR1 as LGHDT and CDR2 as YNNKEL (reference sequence). J gave up 6 bases and V 4 bases, and 9 bases lay outside the gene matches. The CDR3 coding sequence is TGTGCCAGCAGCCTTGAGGGACTAGCGGGAAATGGCGAGCAGTACTTC. This encodes CASSLEGLAGNGEQYF.

This clone ranks as medium-sized. Other DNA sequences within the sample encode an identical CDR3. This rearrangement joins TRBV4-2 to TRBJ2-7; 11 nucleotides agree with TRBD2. The CDR3 spans 16 residues. Per the germline V gene, CDR1 is LGHNA and CDR2 is YNFKEQ. With 0 bases clipped from V and 7 bases from J, the junction kept 8 bases outside the gene matches. CDR3 region: CASSQDRIAGGGEQYF. CDR3 nucleotides: TGTGCCAGCAGCCAAGATCGGATAGCGGGAGGGGGGGAGCAGTACTTC.